The 14 T cell receptor beta chains reported below all come from one sample, sequenced in a study of blood T cell repertoires in COVID-19. Assay used: immunoSEQ multiplex PCR; TCRdb lists only in-frame clones, some missing. The sample has about 310,000 clones; 87% are singletons. Source material: peripheral blood. The receptors come from a man aged 50 to 60 with active or convalescent COVID-19.

This chain connects TRBV28 to TRBJ2-5, with TRBD1 identical over 7 bases. The J segment lost 3 bases and the V segment lost 6 bases, leaving 10 bases of the junction unmatched. CDR1 is MDHEN, CDR2 SYDVKM, per germline. There are 15 residues in the CDR3. CDR3 sequence: CASRPTGTVEETQYF. The CDR3 DNA reads TGTGCCAGCAGGCCCACCGGGACAGTAGAAGAGACCCAGTACTTC.

With respect to this clone: Other DNA sequences in this sample translate to the same CDR3. CDR3 loop: CASSYDRNTEAFF. The CDR3 region has the DNA TGTGCCAGCAGTTACGACAGAAACACTGAAGCTTTCTTT. The rearrangement joins TRBV6-5 to TRBJ1-1; a possible D gene is TRBD1 (5 bases). Trimming cost V 2 bases and J 2 bases, with 6 bases left between them. This CDR3 comprises 13 residues. Per the germline V gene, CDR1 is MNHEY and CDR2 is SVGAGI.

This clone was observed once. The CDR3, as DNA: TGTGCCAGCAGCCCCTCAGGGGGCTACGACACTGAAGCTTTCTTT. Translation: CASSPSGGYDTEAFF. The chain couples TRBV7-9 to TRBJ1-1; 8 bases agree with TRBD1. J gave up 3 bases and V 5 bases, and 8 bases lay outside the gene matches. Germline CDR1 and CDR2: SEHNR and FQNEAQ (reference sequence). This CDR3 spans 15 amino acids. Using reference TRBV7-9 and TRBJ1-1 for the parts outside the CDR3, the full variable domain is DTGVSQNPRHKITKRGQNVTFRCDPISEHNRLYWYRQTLGQGPEFLTYFQNEAQLEKSRLLSDRFSAERPKGSFSTLEIQRTEQGDSAMYLCASSPSGGYDTEAFFGQGTRLTVV.

V is TRBV28 and J is TRBJ1-1, with TRBD1 matching over 12 bases. Losses at the gene ends were 5 bases for V and 6 bases for J; bases not matched to a gene: 7. The CDR3 has 15 amino acids. Per germline, CDR1 MDHEN and CDR2 SYDVKM. CDR3 sequence reads: CASSMGQGAVSEAFF. The CDR3 coding sequence is TGTGCCAGCAGTATGGGACAGGGGGCTGTATCTGAAGCTTTCTTT.

This clone was counted a single time. The V gene is TRBV2, the J gene TRBJ1-1; D is perhaps TRBD1 (6 bases). Per the germline V gene, CDR1 is SNHLY and CDR2 is FYNNEI. The CDR3 has 15 amino acids. Trimming took off 10 bases at V and 1 base at J, with 19 bases between the two ends. CDR3 in amino acids: CATRLRGGPNTEAFF. In DNA form, the CDR3 reads TGTGCCACCCGGTTGAGGGGGGGCCCGAACACTGAAGCTTTCTTT.

The chain uses TRBV30 and TRBJ2-7, with 7 bases fitting TRBD1. The CDR3 length is 17 residues. Germline trimming cut 3 bases from V and 4 bases from J; bases unmatched to any gene: 18. Germline values: CDR1 GTSNPN, CDR2 SVGIG (reference sequence). In DNA, the CDR3 is TGTGCCTGGAGGACAGCCCCGGGGACAGATTCTGCTTACGAGCAGTACTTC. Protein: CAWRTAPGTDSAYEQYF.

This chain uses TRBV18 with TRBJ2-3; weak D call: TRBD2 (6 bases). Germline assignment: CDR1 KGHSH and CDR2 LQKENI. V was shortened by 5 bases and J by 0 bases, with 12 bases between the two germline ends. The CDR3 runs 15 residues. Here the CDR3 DNA reads TGTGCCAGCTCAGCCGACAGCGGGAGCACAGATACGCAGTATTTT. It translates to CASSADSGSTDTQYF.

The genes are TRBV10-2 and TRBJ1-4, with D perhaps matching TRBD1 (5 bases). The CDR3 covers 13 residues. In germline, CDR1 is WSHSY, CDR2 SAAADI. The V gene lost 6 bases and the J gene lost 6 bases, with 11 bases spanning the gap. The CDR3 DNA sequence: TGCGCCAGCAGGGCAGGGTTCGATGAAAAACTGTTTTTT. This encodes CASRAGFDEKLFF.

The chain has TRBV2 and TRBJ2-7; 7 positions match TRBD2. V trimming: 7 bases; J trimming: 0 bases; junction bases outside the gene matches: 3. The CDR3 has 13 amino acids. Germline loops: CDR1 SNHLY, CDR2 FYNNEI. CDR3 sequence: CASMGGSSYEQYF. The CDR3 DNA sequence: TGTGCCAGCATGGGCGGGAGCTCCTACGAGCAGTACTTC.

The J gene is TRBJ1-4, the V gene TRBV5-1, with 9 positions matching TRBD1. The CDR3 covers 17 residues. After removal of 0 bases from V and 7 bases from J, the junction contained 10 bases not matched to a gene. Germline values: CDR1 SGHRS, CDR2 YFSETQ. As DNA, the CDR3 is TGCGCCAGCAGCTTGGTACCCTCGGGACAGGGTGGTGAAAAACTGTTTTTT. This gives the protein CASSLVPSGQGGEKLFF. Complete variable domain (other parts from reference TRBV5-1 and TRBJ1-4): KAGVTQTPRYLIKTRGQQVTLSCSPISGHRSVSWYQQTPGQGLQFLFEYFSETQRNKGNFPGRFSGRQFSNSRSEMNVSTLELGDSALYLCASSLVPSGQGGEKLFFGSGTQLSVL.

This clone was recorded only once. V is TRBV6-6 and J is TRBJ2-7; weak D call: TRBD2 (5 bases). V was clipped by 8 bases and J by 2 bases, with 16 bases between them. The CDR3 runs 14 residues. The germline V gene has CDR1 MNHNY and CDR2 SVGAGI (reference sequence). The CDR3: CASRPTGNTYEQYF. The CDR3 region has the DNA TGTGCCAGCCGACCCACCGGGAACACCTACGAGCAGTACTTC.

The J gene is TRBJ2-7, the V gene TRBV3-1 (or the pseudogene TRBV3-2); the D gene is possibly TRBD2 (5 bases). The V gene lost 2 bases and the J gene lost 8 bases, with 13 bases spanning the gap. The CDR3 extends over 13 amino acids. Germline CDR1 and CDR2: LGHDT and YNNKEL (reference sequence). CDR3 region: CASSQTRSAQQYF. CDR3 bases: TGTGCCAGCAGCCAAACTAGATCGGCACAGCAGTACTTC.

The chain recombines TRBV7-2 with TRBJ2-3; 7 bases fit TRBD2. V dropped 8 bases and J dropped 2; count of bases not matched to a gene: 4. The CDR3 sequence is 13 residues long. Germline CDR1 is SGHTA and CDR2 is FQGNSA. CDR3 protein: CASPTSYTDTQYF. The CDR3 coding sequence is TGTGCCAGCCCGACTAGCTACACAGATACGCAGTATTTT. Full variable domain (missing parts from reference TRBV7-2 and TRBJ2-3): GAGVSQSPSNKVTEKGKDVELRCDPISGHTALYWYRQSLGQGLEFLIYFQGNSAPDKSGLPSDRFSAERTGGSVSTLTIQRTQQEDSAVYLCASPTSYTDTQYFGPGTRLTVL.

The genes are TRBV19 and TRBJ2-1; 12 bases are a match to TRBD2. In germline, CDR1 is LNHDA, CDR2 SQIVND (reference sequence). V was clipped by 7 bases and J by 0 bases; unmatched bases: 4. There are 16 residues in the CDR3. The CDR3 DNA reads as TGTGCCAGTACCCCGACTAGCGGGAGCTCCTACAATGAGCAGTTCTTC. This translates into CASTPTSGSSYNEQFF.